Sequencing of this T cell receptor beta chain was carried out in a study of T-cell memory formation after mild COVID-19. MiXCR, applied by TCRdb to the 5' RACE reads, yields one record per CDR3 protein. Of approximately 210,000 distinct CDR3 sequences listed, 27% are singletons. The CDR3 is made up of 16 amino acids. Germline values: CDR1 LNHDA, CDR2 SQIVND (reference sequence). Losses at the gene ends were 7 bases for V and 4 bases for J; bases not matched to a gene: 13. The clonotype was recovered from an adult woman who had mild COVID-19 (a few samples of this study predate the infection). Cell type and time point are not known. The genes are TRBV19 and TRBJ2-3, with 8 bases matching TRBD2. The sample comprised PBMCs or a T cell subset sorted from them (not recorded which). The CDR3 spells CASTPRVAGMSDTQYF. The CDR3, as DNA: TGTGCCAGTACCCCCCGGGTAGCGGGGATGTCAGATACGCAGTATTTT.